Presented here are 7 T cell receptor beta chains from one specimen sequenced in a study of CD8+ T cells in alopecia areata (dated by TCRdb to the late 2010s). The library came from the immunoSEQ multiplex PCR assay. For TCR sequencing, RNA was extracted from every sample and reverse transcribed into cDNA to serve as template. TCRdb took over this immuneACCESS table, retaining in-frame rearrangements with V and J assigned. Such tables are incomplete; in checked studies, under half of the missing clones stem from an unresolved V gene, and the remainder is unexplained. The sample table holds under 200,000 clones, of which 55% to 75% were seen once. About 14% of the sample lies in the top ten. This sample's time point label indicates: around 22 weeks on oral tofacitinib. In light of the paper, this sample's treatment or condition label describes: oral pan-JAK inhibitor, 5-10 mg twice daily. The material was CD4+ T cells sorted from blood, obtained at week 24, from a patient treated with tofacitinib. The receptor source for this set is a human donor with alopecia areata.

As regards this clone: Other DNA sequences of this sample code for an identical CDR3. The chain carries TRBV5-1 and TRBJ2-7; D remains ambiguous. The CDR3 runs to 11 residues. Between the trimmed V and J ends, which lost 0 bases and 3 bases, there was a span of 1 base. Germline CDR1 is SGHRS and CDR2 is YFSETQ. The CDR3 loop is CASSLGYEQYF. CDR3 nucleotide sequence: TGCGCCAGCAGCTTGGGCTACGAGCAGTACTTC.

This chain joins TRBV6-5 and TRBJ2-2; 8 nucleotides line up with TRBD1. This CDR3 is built from 14 residues. Germline lookup yields CDR1 MNHEY and CDR2 SVGAGI. The trim removed 7 bases at V and 7 bases at J, leaving 8 bases unmatched. CDR3 residues: CASTRQGRGGELFF. DNA for the CDR3: TGTGCCAGCACTCGACAGGGGAGAGGCGGGGAGCTGTTTTTT.

The J gene is TRBJ1-3, the V gene TRBV29-1; D may be TRBD1 (5 bases). The CDR3 sequence is 14 residues long. The V gene lost 6 bases and the J gene lost 0 bases, with 12 bases spanning the gap. The germline V gene encodes CDR1 SQVTM and CDR2 ANQGSEA. CDR3 DNA: TGCAGCGTCCCCGCCGGGGGCTCTGGAAACACCATATATTTT. Translating gives CSVPAGGSGNTIYF.

This clone was found a few times. The rearrangement links TRBV6-5 to TRBJ1-2; TRBD1 might be the D (6 bases). The germline V gene encodes CDR1 MNHEY and CDR2 SVGAGI. The V end lost 6 bases, the J end lost 7 bases, and 12 bases lay between the germline ends. CDR3 size: 12 residues. CDR3 residues: CASSFGQRGYTF. Here the CDR3 DNA reads TGTGCCAGCAGCTTTGGACAGCGTGGCTACACCTTC.

Written as DNA, the CDR3 is TGCGCCAGCAGCCCGGGACAGGGCGTCAACAATGAGCAGTTCTTC. Protein sequence: CASSPGQGVNNEQFF. The chain carries TRBV4-1 and TRBJ2-1; 9 nucleotides agree with TRBD1. Germline values: CDR1 MGHRA, CDR2 YSYEKL. The CDR3 has 15 amino acids. The J segment lost 5 bases and the V segment lost 4 bases, leaving 6 bases of the junction unmatched.

The gene calls are TRBV18 and TRBJ1-2, with D possibly matching TRBD1 (6 bases). Trimming removed 4 bases from V and 5 bases from J, with 14 bases in between. Germline V lookup: CDR1 KGHSH, CDR2 LQKENI. The CDR3 loop spans 14 amino acids. This CDR3 reads CASSHGQKEYGYTF. CDR3 in DNA: TGTGCCAGCTCACATGGACAGAAGGAGTATGGCTACACCTTC. Looking up the rest from reference TRBV18 and TRBJ1-2 gives the full variable domain: NAGVMQNPRHLVRRRGQEARLRCSPMKGHSHVYWYRQLPEEGLKFMVYLQKENIIDESGMPKERFSAEFPKEGPSILRIQQVVRGDSAAYFCASSHGQKEYGYTFGSGTRLTVV.

This clone was counted a single time. The gene calls are TRBV5-1 and TRBJ1-6; D is ambiguous. The germline V gene encodes CDR1 SGHRS and CDR2 YFSETQ. CDR3 length: 15 amino acids. The ends were cut back, 5 bases at V and 5 bases at J, with 14 bases in the middle. The CDR3 sequence: CASRLRIGDNSPLHF. In nucleotides, the CDR3 is TGCGCCAGCAGGCTTAGAATAGGAGATAATTCACCCCTCCACTTT.